What follows is one TCR beta chain and its context. CDR1 and CDR2 from the germline V gene are SGHTA and FQGNSA. V trimming: 5 bases; J trimming: 4 bases; junction bases outside the gene matches: 6. The CDR3 has 14 amino acids. The data derive from a study of blood T cell repertoires in COVID-19. Profiling relied on immunoSEQ multiplex PCR, and the TCRdb table lists in-frame clones only, not all of them. The sample has about 260,000 clones, approximately 85% seen once. The source is a human donor in a cohort sampled during active COVID-19. V usage is TRBV7-2 and J usage is TRBJ1-2, with 8 bases lining up with TRBD1. The sequencing input was peripheral blood. CDR3 in amino acids: CASSQDRDIYGYTF. The CDR3 nucleotides are TGTGCCAGCAGCCAGGACAGGGACATCTATGGCTACACCTTC.